The next 6 T cell receptor beta chains were all read from a single sample in a study of OX40 agonist ivuxolimab in advanced cancers. The table came from immunoSEQ multiplex PCR; TCRdb's copy has only in-frame clones and leaves some out. The sample contains tens of thousands of clones, approximately 90% of which appear only once. The sample in question was CD4+ or CD8+ T cells sorted from blood, obtained in a trial of the OX40 agonist ivuxolimab. These receptors were taken from an adult with an advanced solid tumor such as melanoma, head and neck, liver or kidney cancer.

The chain employs TRBV7-8 and TRBJ1-1; 9 bases match TRBD1. Germline loops: CDR1 SGHVS, CDR2 FQNEAQ. V gave up 5 bases and J gave up 1 base; unmatched junction bases: 8. This CDR3 region has 16 residues. CDR3 protein: CASSVDRGVTNTEAFF. The CDR3 DNA follows: TGTGCCAGCAGCGTCGACAGGGGGGTTACGAACACTGAAGCTTTCTTT. The full variable domain, rest sourced from reference TRBV7-8 and TRBJ1-1, is GAGVSQSPRYKVAKRGQDVALRCDPISGHVSLFWYQQALGQGPEFLTYFQNEAQLDKSGLPSDRFFAERPEGSVSTLKIQRTQQEDSAVYLCASSVDRGVTNTEAFFGQGTRLTVV.

A few counts support this clone. CDR3 in amino acids: CASSVTRTGELFF. The CDR3 DNA follows: TGTGCCAGCAGTGTTACTAGAACCGGGGAGCTGTTTTTT. The V call is TRBV6-4, the J call TRBJ2-2, with a weak D call TRBD2 (5 bases). This CDR3 spans 13 amino acids. The V and J ends lost 4 bases and 5 bases respectively, with 8 bases between them. Germline V lookup: CDR1 MRHNA, CDR2 SNTAGT.

The chain links TRBV28 to TRBJ2-1, with 11 bases matching TRBD1. Germline CDR1 is MDHEN and CDR2 is SYDVKM. The length of the CDR3 is 15 residues. Losses at the gene ends were 6 bases for V and 8 bases for J; bases not matched to a gene: 9. CDR3 in amino acids: CASSHPGQGGDEQFF. CDR3 in DNA: TGTGCCAGCAGCCATCCGGGACAGGGGGGCGATGAGCAGTTCTTC.

For this clone: Other DNA sequences of this sample code for an identical CDR3. The chain recombines TRBV11-3 with TRBJ2-3; D possibly matches TRBD1 or TRBD2 (6 bases each). The CDR3 loop spans 14 amino acids. Germline loops: CDR1 SGHNT, CDR2 YENEEA. The germline V and J ends were trimmed by 3 bases and 0 bases, with 7 bases remaining between them. CDR3 residues: CASSLGGSTDTQYF. The CDR3, as DNA: TGTGCCAGCAGCTTGGGGGGCAGCACAGATACGCAGTATTTT.

The V gene is TRBV6-5, the J gene TRBJ2-3; the D is unclear. Germline lookup yields CDR1 MNHEY and CDR2 SVGAGI. V lost 2 bases and J lost 1, with 10 bases in between. The CDR3 runs to 15 residues. The CDR3 sequence: CASSYEGRRTDTQYF. The CDR3 DNA follows: TGTGCCAGCAGTTACGAAGGGCGGCGCACAGATACGCAGTATTTT.

This chain connects TRBV10-3 to TRBJ2-3; 10 bases are shared with TRBD2. The CDR3 sequence is 16 residues long. Trimming removed 6 bases from V and 4 bases from J; junction bases left unmatched: 10. From germline, CDR1 is ENHRY and CDR2 SYGVKD. The CDR3, as DNA: TGTGCCATCAGGGAAAGGACTAGCGGCGTCGCAGATACGCAGTATTTT. This gives the protein CAIRERTSGVADTQYF.